One sample yielded the 21 T cell receptor beta chains listed below, sequenced in a study of shared clonotypes between healthy human individuals. Clones were read by immunoSEQ multiplex PCR, and TCRdb kept only the in-frame ones, dropping some. The sample holds about 530,000 clones, 90% to 96% seen once. Material for sequencing was naive CD4+ T cells sorted from blood. As for subset: CD45RA+ positively selected. These receptors came from a woman aged 25 to 39 in good health.

This clone was observed a single time. This rearrangement joins TRBV6-5 to TRBJ2-7, with 8 bases identical to TRBD1. V shed 0 bases, J shed 5 bases, and the junction held 9 bases outside the gene matches. Germline V lookup: CDR1 MNHEY, CDR2 SVGAGI. CDR3 size: 16 residues. The CDR3 bases are TGTGCCAGCAGTTACTCGGGAACAGGGGGTTTGGACGAGCAGTACTTC. This gives the protein CASSYSGTGGLDEQYF.

The chain is built from TRBV19 and TRBJ2-3; 11 nucleotides line up with TRBD2. This CDR3 is 18 amino acids long. With V trimmed by 0 bases and J by 3 bases, 8 bases remained unmatched. Germline V gene lookup returns CDR1 LNHDA and CDR2 SQIVND (reference sequence). This CDR3 is CASSIDLGTSGRTDTQYF. The CDR3 bases are TGTGCCAGTAGTATAGATCTAGGGACTAGCGGACGTACAGATACGCAGTATTTT. The whole variable domain, remainder taken from reference TRBV19 and TRBJ2-3, is DGGITQSPKYLFRKEGQNVTLSCEQNLNHDAMYWYRQDPGQGLRLIYYSQIVNDFQKGDIAEGYSVSREKKESFPLTVTSAQKNPTAFYLCASSIDLGTSGRTDTQYFGPGTRLTVL.

This chain connects TRBV29-1 to TRBJ2-5, with D unclear. The CDR3 consists of 12 residues. The V gene's germline CDR1 is SQVTM and CDR2 ANQGSEA. V lost 5 bases to trimming and J lost 0 bases, with 7 bases between them. Written as DNA, the CDR3 is TGCAGCGTTTCGGTCAACCAAGAGACCCAGTACTTC. It yields the protein CSVSVNQETQYF.

A single count supports this clone. The chain links TRBV10-3 to TRBJ2-7; D unclear. Trimming removed 7 bases from V and 0 bases from J, with 7 bases in between. The germline CDR1 and CDR2 sequences are ENHRY and SYGVKD. This CDR3 region has 12 residues. The CDR3 sequence: CAIKGTSYEQYF. CDR3 DNA sequence: TGTGCCATCAAAGGCACCTCCTACGAGCAGTACTTC.

The chain carries TRBV7-3 and TRBJ1-1; D is undetermined. Germline V gene sequence: CDR1 SGHTA, CDR2 FQGTGA. This CDR3 has 13 residues. V lost 4 bases to trimming and J lost 4 bases, with 10 bases between them. The CDR3 DNA follows: TGTGCCAGCAGCTCTCTTAAGGGCACTGAAGCTTTCTTT. As protein: CASSSLKGTEAFF. The full variable domain, its missing parts supplied by reference TRBV7-3 and TRBJ1-1, is GAGVSQTPSNKVTEKGKYVELRCDPISGHTALYWYRQSLGQGPEFLIYFQGTGAADDSGLPNDRFFAVRPEGSVSTLKIQRTERGDSAVYLCASSSLKGTEAFFGQGTRLTVV.

For this clone: Additional DNA sequences in this sample encode the identical CDR3. The chain joins TRBV5-1 to TRBJ2-5; D call uncertain. Per the germline V gene, CDR1 is SGHRS and CDR2 is YFSETQ. Trimming took 1 base from V and 2 from J, leaving 6 bases between them. This CDR3 is built from 13 residues. The DNA of the CDR3 is TGCGCCAGCAGCTTGTCGGAGCAAGAGACCCAGTACTTC. Translating gives CASSLSEQETQYF.

The V and J genes are TRBV4-2 and TRBJ2-5; D gene uncertain. The CDR3 sequence is 16 residues long. Looked up from germline, CDR1 is LGHNA and CDR2 is YNFKEQ. The V end lost 3 bases, the J end lost 2 bases, and 16 bases lay between the germline ends. CDR3 bases: TGTGCCAGCAGCCAGTGGAATACAGAGAAACAAGAGACCCAGTACTTC. Translation gives CASSQWNTEKQETQYF.

This clone was found once. The rearrangement links TRBV19 to TRBJ1-5, with 8 nucleotides matching TRBD1. The CDR3 extends over 16 amino acids. CDR1 is LNHDA and CDR2 is SQIVND in the germline V gene (reference sequence). After removal of 7 bases from V and 4 bases from J, the junction contained 12 bases not matched to a gene. The CDR3 nucleotides are TGTGCCAGTAACAAACCCGAGACAGGGGTTAATCAGCCCCAGCATTTT. Translated, it gives CASNKPETGVNQPQHF.

This chain joins TRBV13 and TRBJ2-3; 8 bases agree with TRBD2. Losses at the gene ends were 1 base for V and 2 bases for J; bases not matched to a gene: 11. Germline assignment: CDR1 PRHDT and CDR2 FYEKMQ (reference sequence). The CDR3 runs to 18 residues. The CDR3 loop is CASSLVEFSGGPTDTQYF. CDR3 sequence (DNA): TGTGCCAGCAGCTTAGTTGAGTTCAGCGGGGGACCCACAGATACGCAGTATTTT. Full variable domain (remainder filled in from reference TRBV13 and TRBJ2-3): AAGVIQSPRHLIKEKRETATLKCYPIPRHDTVYWYQQGPGQDPQFLISFYEKMQSDKGSIPDRFSAQQFSDYHSELNMSSLELGDSALYFCASSLVEFSGGPTDTQYFGPGTRLTVL.

As for this clone: At the DNA level, this CDR3 is encoded by other sequences in the same sample as well. The CDR3, as DNA: TGTGCCAGTAGCCGGGACTCACAAGAGACCCAGTACTTC. Its translation: CASSRDSQETQYF. V usage is TRBV19 and J usage is TRBJ2-5, with a weak D call TRBD2 (6 bases). Germline lookup yields CDR1 LNHDA and CDR2 SQIVND (reference sequence). This CDR3 has 13 amino acids. The V end was cut by 6 bases, the J end by 2 bases, with 10 bases between.

This chain links TRBV12-5 with TRBJ2-3; either TRBD1 or TRBD2 may supply D (5 bases each). Trimming shortened V by 4 bases and J by 2 bases, and 7 bases separated the two germline ends. Germline CDR1 and CDR2: LGHNT and FRNRAP. This CDR3 region has 13 residues. CDR3 protein: CASGWDHTDTQYF. The CDR3 nucleotides read TGTGCTAGTGGTTGGGACCACACAGATACGCAGTATTTT.

The chain couples TRBV30 to TRBJ2-7; 9 nucleotides align to TRBD2. CDR3 length equals 13 residues. Per germline, CDR1 GTSNPN and CDR2 SVGIG (reference sequence). The J segment lost 6 bases and the V segment lost 3 bases, leaving 6 bases of the junction unmatched. This CDR3 reads CAWRPAGGGEQYF. Written as DNA, the CDR3 is TGTGCCTGGAGGCCAGCGGGAGGTGGCGAGCAGTACTTC.

CDR3 amino acids: CASSIGTHTGEQYF. CDR3 sequence (DNA): TGTGCCAGTAGTATAGGGACCCACACCGGCGAGCAGTACTTC. The rearrangement uses TRBV19 and TRBJ2-7, with D hard to call. Germline V gives CDR1 LNHDA, CDR2 SQIVND (reference sequence). The CDR3 is 14 amino acids. Trimming removed 1 base at V and 6 bases at J, with 13 bases between.

The genes are TRBV5-6 and TRBJ1-5, with D uncertain. The CDR3 spans 14 residues. The germline V gene has CDR1 SGHDT and CDR2 YYEEEE. The V end lost 0 bases, the J end lost 4 bases, and 8 bases lay between the germline ends. The CDR3 sequence is CASSLAERNQPQHF. The CDR3 DNA follows: TGTGCCAGCAGCTTGGCGGAGAGGAATCAGCCCCAGCATTTT.

The rearrangement uses TRBV11-1 and TRBJ1-1; 9 bases line up with TRBD1. This CDR3 is built from 15 residues. V lost 5 bases and J lost 4; bases outside the gene matches: 8. Germline V CDR1 and CDR2: SGHAT, FQDESV (reference sequence). The CDR3 is CASSQKGQGSTEAFF. The DNA for the CDR3 is TGTGCCAGCAGCCAGAAAGGACAGGGGAGCACTGAAGCTTTCTTT.

The rearrangement joins TRBV28 to TRBJ2-3, with TRBD1 as a possible D gene (5 bases). This CDR3 is 15 amino acids long. Deletions cut 1 base from V and 2 bases from J, with 10 bases between. CDR1 and CDR2 from the germline V gene are MDHEN and SYDVKM. CDR3 region: CASSLFQGATDTQYF. CDR3 nucleotides: TGTGCCAGCAGTTTATTCCAGGGTGCCACAGATACGCAGTATTTT.

This clone was counted once. The chain links TRBV7-9 to TRBJ1-1, with 7 bases lining up with TRBD1. Germline CDR1 reads SEHNR; CDR2 reads FQNEAQ (reference sequence). This CDR3 contains 13 residues. Unmatched junction bases numbered 4, after V lost 4 bases and J lost 5 bases. CDR3 sequence: CASSWTGVTEAFF. DNA of the CDR3: TGTGCCAGCAGCTGGACAGGAGTAACTGAAGCTTTCTTT.

The chain employs TRBV28 and TRBJ1-2; D might be TRBD1 (5 bases). Germline CDR1 is MDHEN and CDR2 is SYDVKM. The V end was cut by 7 bases, the J end by 2 bases, with 17 bases between. The CDR3 is 15 amino acids. The CDR3 DNA reads TGTGCCAGCACCCGGGACGGACTTCGGAACTATGGCTACACCTTC. Translation: CASTRDGLRNYGYTF.

In this sample, this clone turned up once. The chain combines TRBV9 with TRBJ2-5; a weak D match, TRBD1 (6 bases). Trimming removed 2 bases at V and 5 bases at J, with 10 bases between. The CDR3 spans 13 residues. Per the germline V gene, CDR1 is SGDLS and CDR2 is YYNGEE. In nucleotides, the CDR3 is TGTGCCAGCAGCGTGGGGACATCTGAGACCCAGTACTTC. Protein sequence: CASSVGTSETQYF.

The chain is built from TRBV2 and TRBJ2-1; D possibly matches TRBD1 or TRBD2 (5 bases each). The CDR3 covers 13 residues. Germline CDR1 reads SNHLY; CDR2 reads FYNNEI. V was clipped by 11 bases and J by 4 bases, with 15 bases between them. The DNA of the CDR3 is TGTGCCGGAACTAGAAGGGGTTACAATGAGCAGTTCTTC. Its protein product is CAGTRRGYNEQFF.

The chain employs TRBV12-5 and TRBJ2-5; perhaps TRBD1 as D (5 bases). The CDR3 is 14 amino acids. Germline lookup yields CDR1 LGHNT and CDR2 FRNRAP. Trimming took 1 base from V and 1 from J, leaving 7 bases between them. The CDR3 coding sequence is TGTGCTAGTGGTTTGGGTACAGGCCAAGAGACCCAGTACTTC. This sequence encodes CASGLGTGQETQYF.